These 18 T cell receptor beta chains share one sample of origin, sequenced in a study of T cells in Graves' hyperthyroidism and ophthalmopathy. Amplification of TCR beta CDR3 regions was performed using RNA transcripts as template. Primed by the HTBI set, a first-round RT-PCR was run on the TCR CDR3. TCRdb recomputed calls from the multiplex PCR reads with MiXCR, one row per CDR3 protein. The top ten clones hold approximately 32% of a sample with approximately 420,000 distinct CDR3 sequences, about 15% of them seen once. The specimen sequenced was blood. These receptors all stem from a woman younger than 45 with Graves' hyperthyroidism.

This clonotype was recorded at least ten times. The chain combines TRBV20-1 with TRBJ1-5, with no clear D. CDR3 length: 14 residues. V was cut by 3 bases and J by 3 bases, with 12 bases left in between. In germline, CDR1 is DFQATT, CDR2 SNEGSKA (reference sequence). The CDR3 DNA is TGCAGTGCTAGGCGGGGAGAAAACAATCAGCCCCAGCATTTT. Amino acids: CSARRGENNQPQHF.

This clonotype was observed many times. The chain couples TRBV18 to TRBJ1-1; 7 bases fit TRBD1. The J segment lost 2 bases and the V segment lost 6 bases, leaving 12 bases of the junction unmatched. The CDR3 consists of 16 residues. Germline CDR1 is KGHSH and CDR2 is LQKENI. CDR3 DNA: TGTGCCAGCTCCCCGGAAGGGGGCTCTCGTAACACTGAAGCTTTCTTT. Amino acid sequence: CASSPEGGSRNTEAFF.

This clonotype has a handful of counts. The J gene is TRBJ1-1, the V gene TRBV7-9; TRBD1 matches 8 bases. The CDR3 totals 14 residues. After removal of 7 bases from V and 4 bases from J, the junction contained 8 bases not matched to a gene. The germline V gene has CDR1 SEHNR and CDR2 FQNEAQ (reference sequence). The CDR3 bases are TGTGCCAGCACTCTGACAGGGGCGGGCACTGAAGCTTTCTTT. It is translated as CASTLTGAGTEAFF.

In this sample, this clonotype turned up a few times. For the CDR3, the DNA is TGTGCCAGCTCAACCAGACTAGTTGTCGATGAGCAGTTCTTC. Its protein product is CASSTRLVVDEQFF. The rearrangement joins TRBV18 to TRBJ2-1, with a tentative D call TRBD2 (6 bases). CDR1 KGHSH and CDR2 LQKENI come from the germline V gene. The CDR3 consists of 14 residues. V gave up 5 bases and J gave up 8 bases, with 16 bases separating them.

This clonotype was detected only a few times. The chain links TRBV6-1 to TRBJ2-7; TRBD2 matches 10 bases. Germline CDR1 and CDR2: MNHNS and SASEGT. The CDR3 has 15 amino acids. V lost 6 bases and J lost 10; bases outside the gene matches: 15. The CDR3 here is CASSLLAGVSGNQYF. CDR3 DNA sequence: TGTGCCAGCAGCCTCCTAGCGGGAGTTTCGGGTAATCAGTACTTC.

The CDR3 reads CASSSDRGGTGELFF. CDR3 bases: TGCGCCAGCAGCTCCGACAGGGGAGGGACCGGGGAGCTGTTTTTT. This chain links TRBV5-1 with TRBJ2-2; tentative D call: TRBD1 (8 bases). CDR3 length: 15 residues. V lost 3 bases, J lost 5 bases, and 14 bases lay in between. Per germline, CDR1 SGHRS and CDR2 YFSETQ.

Of note for this clonotype: At one end, the junction sequence differs from germline, possibly due to a read error. V usage is TRBV12-3 or TRBV12-4 and J usage is TRBJ2-3; 7 positions agree with TRBD1. There are 14 residues in the CDR3. The CDR3 nucleotides are TGTACCAGCACTTTGACAGGGTGGGCAGATACGCAGTATTTT. This codes for CTSTLTGWADTQYF.

This clonotype was seen at least ten times. The V call is TRBV20-1, the J call TRBJ2-1; 11 nucleotides line up with TRBD1. This CDR3 region has 14 residues. CDR1 is DFQATT, CDR2 SNEGSKA, per germline (reference sequence). Trimming cost V 5 bases and J 6 bases; bases outside gene matches: 6. CDR3 amino acids: CSAWTGGAFNEQFF. The CDR3 nucleotides are TGCAGTGCTTGGACAGGGGGCGCGTTCAATGAGCAGTTCTTC.

The chain joins TRBV6-1 to TRBJ1-5; D possibly corresponds to TRBD1 (6 bases). The V gene lost 8 bases and the J gene lost 3 bases, with 29 bases spanning the gap. Germline assignment: CDR1 MNHNS and CDR2 SASEGT. This CDR3 contains 19 residues. CDR3 region: CASLLGAQAGKSFNQPQHF. DNA for the CDR3: TGTGCCAGCCTCTTGGGGGCTCAAGCGGGGAAGAGTTTCAATCAGCCCCAGCATTTT.

This clonotype was detected many times. The gene calls are TRBV12-3 or TRBV12-4 and TRBJ2-7, with D perhaps matching TRBD2 (6 bases). Trimming pared 6 bases from V and 2 bases from J, leaving 14 bases between. The CDR3 is made up of 14 amino acids. CDR3 in amino acids: CASRMGTSPYEQYF. As DNA, the CDR3 is TGTGCCAGCAGGATGGGGACTTCACCCTACGAGCAGTACTTC.

This clonotype was counted many times. The chain recombines TRBV12-3 or TRBV12-4 with TRBJ2-2, with D possibly matching TRBD2 (6 bases). Trimming removed 5 bases from V and 4 bases from J, with 14 bases in between. This CDR3 contains 15 residues. CDR3 DNA sequence: TGTGCCAGCAGTCCCCTTGGAGGGATCACCGGGGAGCTGTTTTTT. This sequence encodes CASSPLGGITGELFF.

The chain couples TRBV12-5 to TRBJ1-2; possible D gene TRBD1, 6 bases. Germline lookup yields CDR1 LGHNT and CDR2 FRNRAP. CDR3 length equals 11 residues. V was cut by 1 base and J by 14 bases, with 11 bases left in between. CDR3 nucleotide sequence: TGTGCTAGTGGTTTGGCCGGACAGCCGACCTTC. This sequence encodes CASGLAGQPTF.

The chain uses TRBV20-1 and TRBJ2-7; D unresolved. The CDR3 contains 13 residues. Trimming removed 5 bases at V and 2 bases at J, with 13 bases between. Germline CDR1 is DFQATT and CDR2 is SNEGSKA (reference sequence). CDR3 loop: CSARKDKTYEQYF. The CDR3 bases are TGCAGTGCTCGGAAAGACAAGACCTACGAGCAGTACTTC.

This clonotype has ten or more counts. The rearrangement links TRBV11-2 to TRBJ1-2, with a weak D call TRBD1 (6 bases). Trimming took off 3 bases at V and 8 bases at J, with 13 bases between the two ends. Germline CDR1 SGHAT, CDR2 FQNNGV. The CDR3 has 13 residues. The CDR3 region has the DNA TGTGCCAGCAGCTTCGCACAGGGTTCCGGCTACACCTTC. It yields the protein CASSFAQGSGYTF.

The chain joins TRBV7-9 to TRBJ1-5; perhaps TRBD1 as D (5 bases). The CDR3 length is 13 residues. CDR1 is SEHNR and CDR2 is FQNEAQ in the germline V gene (reference sequence). The ends were cut back, 3 bases at V and 4 bases at J, with 7 bases in the middle. The CDR3 reads CASSFRVNQPQHF. For the CDR3, the DNA is TGTGCCAGCAGCTTCAGGGTTAATCAGCCCCAGCATTTT. Variable domain in full (rest from reference TRBV7-9 and TRBJ1-5): DTGVSQNPRHKITKRGQNVTFRCDPISEHNRLYWYRQTLGQGPEFLTYFQNEAQLEKSRLLSDRFSAERPKGSFSTLEIQRTEQGDSAMYLCASSFRVNQPQHFGDGTRLSIL.

This clonotype was counted a few times. The chain joins TRBV18 to TRBJ2-1; D ambiguous. The CDR3 is 11 residues long. The germline V and J ends were trimmed by 3 bases and 8 bases, with 5 bases remaining between them. The germline V gene encodes CDR1 KGHSH and CDR2 LQKENI. The CDR3 region is CASSPGDEQFF. Here the CDR3 DNA reads TGTGCCAGCTCACCGGGCGATGAGCAGTTCTTC.

This clonotype was observed a few times. The V and J genes are TRBV9 and TRBJ2-1; D is unresolved. The germline V gene encodes CDR1 SGDLS and CDR2 YYNGEE. Trimming stripped 3 bases from V and 5 bases from J, with 9 bases between. The CDR3 loop spans 13 amino acids. CDR3 in amino acids: CASSGPTDNEQFF. The DNA for the CDR3 is TGTGCCAGCAGCGGCCCCACAGACAATGAGCAGTTCTTC.

V gene TRBV7-8 combines with J gene TRBJ2-7; D is unresolved. Germline-derived CDR1 and CDR2 are SGHVS and FQNEAQ. V shed 1 base and J shed 3 bases, with 7 bases lying between them. The CDR3 spans 13 residues. CDR3 DNA sequence: TGTGCCAGCAGCTTAGGTGACCTCTACGAGCAGTACTTC. This encodes CASSLGDLYEQYF.